The T cell receptor beta chain described here comes from a study of shared clonotypes between healthy human individuals. Study in general: Two women and a few men aged 18 to 49 made up the donors.

The germline V gene has CDR1 MNHEY and CDR2 SMNVEV (reference sequence). CDR3 length equals 12 residues. V lost 5 bases and J 4 bases, leaving 9 bases between the germline ends. In the case of this clone: This sample also contains other DNA sequences that code for the same CDR3.

The naive CD8 subset, CD45RO-negative cells positively selected for CCR7, excluded terminally differentiated effector memory CD45RA+ cells. All of the donors resided in Nashville, Tennessee, and each was a Caucasian adult. Some clones are missing from TCRdb's copy, which holds only in-frame ones; the method was immunoSEQ multiplex PCR. The table has a few million clones, just under 95% seen once; the top ten hold around 1.7%. Sequences were obtained from naive CD8+ T cells from PBMCs. This clonotype originated in a man aged 18 to 29 in good health. Some clones in this sample may be carry-over from other donors' samples. This chain links TRBV27 with TRBJ2-7, with D perhaps TRBD1 (6 bases). This CDR3 is CASSKDSYEQYF. CDR3 in DNA: TGTGCCAGCAGTAAGGACAGTTACGAGCAGTACTTC.